One and the same sample provided the 8 T cell receptor beta chains below, sequenced in a study of OX40 agonist ivuxolimab in advanced cancers. Method: immunoSEQ multiplex PCR; TCRdb's copy keeps in-frame clones and lacks some. This table has some 60,000 clones, around nine tenths appearing once. Sequenced material: CD4+ or CD8+ T cells sorted from blood, taken in a trial of the OX40 agonist ivuxolimab. These receptors all stem from an adult with an advanced solid tumor such as melanoma, head and neck, liver or kidney cancer.

This clone occurred a few times. J is TRBJ1-5 and V is TRBV7-9; 8 bases map to TRBD1. The CDR3 has 15 amino acids. V was pared by 1 base and J by 4 bases, with 3 bases of the junction left unmatched. Germline CDR1 SEHNR, CDR2 FQNEAQ (reference sequence). CDR3 sequence reads: CASSLGDRLNQPQHF. The CDR3 DNA is TGTGCCAGCAGCTTAGGGGACAGGCTGAATCAGCCCCAGCATTTT.

V and J are TRBV2 and TRBJ2-1; TRBD2 agrees at 8 bases. The CDR3 sequence is 15 residues long. Trimming took 4 bases from V and 9 from J; bases not matched to a gene: 11. The V gene's germline CDR1 is SNHLY and CDR2 FYNNEI. CDR3 residues: CASSGQLGLGSEQFF. As DNA, the CDR3 is TGTGCCAGCAGTGGCCAGCTGGGACTAGGTAGTGAGCAGTTCTTC.

Note on this clone: This specimen includes other DNA sequences encoding the same CDR3. The rearrangement uses TRBV19 and TRBJ2-5; 9 bases align to TRBD1. From germline, CDR1 is LNHDA and CDR2 SQIVND (reference sequence). The CDR3 length is 13 residues. Trimming cost V 6 bases and J 4 bases; bases outside gene matches: 3. The chain's CDR3 is CASRTGGGETQYF. The DNA of the CDR3 is TGTGCCAGTAGAACAGGGGGCGGAGAGACCCAGTACTTC.

The chain combines TRBV21-1 with TRBJ1-1; the DNA was not used to check the table's D call, TRBD1. TRBV21-1 is described as a pseudogene. The CDR3 runs to 15 residues. CDR3 in DNA: TGTGCCAGCAGCAGAACGAACAGGGCGCTCGGGGAAGCTTTCTTT. Residues: CASSRTNRALGEAFF.

V and J are TRBV4-3 and TRBJ2-1; TRBD2 matches at 8 bases. CDR1 and CDR2 (germline): LGHNA, YSLEER. There are 14 residues in the CDR3. V trimming: 2 bases; J trimming: 5 bases; junction bases outside the gene matches: 2. The DNA for the CDR3 is TGCGCCAGCAGCCAATCACTAGCGGACAATGAGCAGTTCTTC. Its protein is CASSQSLADNEQFF.

This sequence joins TRBV20-1 and TRBJ2-5; D is perhaps TRBD1 (6 bases). Trimming stripped 6 bases from V and 3 bases from J, with 8 bases between. CDR3 length: 11 residues. CDR1 and CDR2 from the germline V gene are DFQATT and SNEGSKA (reference sequence). In nucleotides, the CDR3 is TGCAGTGCCCGGACAGAAGAGACCCAGTACTTC. Its protein is CSARTEETQYF.

The V gene is TRBV5-1, the J gene TRBJ2-5; TRBD1 agrees at 9 bases. After removal of 1 base from V and 5 bases from J, the junction contained 9 bases not matched to a gene. The CDR3 has 16 residues. CDR1 is SGHRS and CDR2 is YFSETQ in the germline V gene. The DNA for the CDR3 is TGCGCCAGCAGCTTGTCCGGGACAGGGAGGATGGAGACCCAGTACTTC. Its translation: CASSLSGTGRMETQYF.

The chain has TRBV7-6 and TRBJ2-7; D possibly uses TRBD1 or TRBD2 (7 bases each). The V end was cut by 5 bases, the J end by 2 bases, with 16 bases between. From germline, CDR1 is SGHVS and CDR2 FNYEAQ. The CDR3 covers 15 residues. The CDR3 bases are TGTGCCAGCAGCCTCCGGGGAGGGGGCGCCTACGAGCAGTACTTC. The encoded protein is CASSLRGGGAYEQYF.